Below, 24 T cell receptor beta chains from the same sample are listed, as sequenced in a study of T cells in Graves' hyperthyroidism and ophthalmopathy. RNA transcripts were the template for amplifying TCR beta CDR3 regions. The TCR CDR3 first-round RT-PCR relied on the HTBI primer set. TCRdb used MiXCR to reprocess the multiplex PCR reads, holding one entry per CDR3 protein. The table lists hundreds of thousands of distinct CDR3 sequences, 15% to 20% of them singletons. The sample comprised blood. The receptors stem from a woman in her 30s with Graves' hyperthyroidism.

The gene calls are TRBV28 and TRBJ1-1, with unresolved D. CDR1 is MDHEN, CDR2 SYDVKM, per germline. This CDR3 has 15 residues. V gave up 5 bases and J gave up 6 bases, with 19 bases separating them. Here the CDR3 DNA reads TGTGCCAGCAGTCCGCTCGTGGGCCCGCGTTCTGAAGCTTTCTTT. As protein: CASSPLVGPRSEAFF.

This clonotype was seen only a few times. The rearrangement uses TRBV20-1 and TRBJ2-1; the D call may be TRBD1 or TRBD2 (5 bases each). The CDR3 covers 15 residues. Germline V gene lookup returns CDR1 DFQATT and CDR2 SNEGSKA (reference sequence). The ends were cut back, 2 bases at V and 7 bases at J, with 18 bases in the middle. CDR3 in amino acids: CSARTRGSLWNEQFF. CDR3 DNA sequence: TGCAGTGCTAGAACCCGGGGCAGCCTTTGGAATGAGCAGTTCTTC.

About this clonotype: A much larger clone is a single base away; this may be a read error. This chain links TRBV12-3 or TRBV12-4 with TRBJ2-7; D is unresolved. The CDR3 contains 15 residues. The ends were cut back, 1 base at V and 0 bases at J, with 10 bases in the middle. CDR3 nucleotide sequence: TGTGCCAGCAGTTTAGTAGTCGGGTCCTCCTACGAGCAGTACTTC. It encodes CASSLVVGSSYEQYF.

This clonotype was detected many times. CDR3 region: CASSLRVGDYEQYF. The CDR3 coding sequence is TGTGCCAGCAGTTTAAGGGTAGGGGATTACGAGCAGTACTTC. The genes are TRBV28 and TRBJ2-7; possibly TRBD1 for D (5 bases). Germline CDR1 and CDR2: MDHEN and SYDVKM. CDR3 length: 14 residues. Trimming removed 2 bases from V and 4 bases from J, with 12 bases in between.

The sample holds many counts of this clonotype. The genes are TRBV12-3 or TRBV12-4 and TRBJ2-7; D is unclear. V was clipped by 1 base and J by 2 bases, with 9 bases between them. The CDR3 contains 14 residues. Written as DNA, the CDR3 is TGTGCCAGCAGTTTAGAGCAGGACGCCTACGAGCAGTACTTC. Translation: CASSLEQDAYEQYF.

A few counts support this clonotype. The CDR3 loop reads CASSDEDRDMATQYF. The CDR3 DNA reads TGTGCCAGCAGCGACGAAGACAGGGATATGGCTACGCAGTATTTT. The V call is TRBV9, the J call TRBJ2-3; TRBD1 matches 7 bases. The CDR3 has 15 residues. Germline V gene sequence: CDR1 SGDLS, CDR2 YYNGEE. V trimming: 3 bases; J trimming: 8 bases; junction bases outside the gene matches: 12.

This clonotype was found many times. The chain carries TRBV7-2 and TRBJ1-1; the match to TRBD1 covers 7 bases. The CDR3 length is 15 residues. V shed 5 bases and J 2 bases; nucleotides not matched to a gene: 8. Germline V gene sequence: CDR1 SGHTA, CDR2 FQGNSA. CDR3 sequence (DNA): TGTGCCAGCAGCAACCGACAGGGTAGTAACACTGAAGCTTTCTTT. Encoded protein: CASSNRQGSNTEAFF.

This clonotype was seen once. The chain recombines TRBV28 with TRBJ1-2, with a tentative D call TRBD1 (6 bases). The CDR3 loop spans 15 amino acids. Trimming removed 2 bases at V and 3 bases at J, with 13 bases between. Germline V gives CDR1 MDHEN, CDR2 SYDVKM. The CDR3 spells CASSLGGQGHYGYTF. CDR3 bases: TGTGCCAGCAGTTTAGGGGGGCAGGGTCACTATGGCTACACCTTC.

Comments on this clonotype: A much larger clone differs from this one at a single base, so this may be a read error. Because it lacks the conserved phenylalanine or tryptophan at the end, this CDR3 is likely a read error. The rearrangement links TRBV9 to TRBJ2-7; D ambiguous. V lost 0 bases to trimming and J lost 2 bases, with 9 bases between them. This CDR3 region has 14 residues. CDR1 is SGDLS, CDR2 YYNGEE, per germline. The CDR3 sequence is CASSVEAGTYEQYL. In DNA form, the CDR3 reads TGTGCCAGCAGCGTAGAGGCAGGAACCTACGAGCAGTACCTC.

This clonotype has at least ten counts. CDR3 DNA: TGTGCCAGCAGCCAAGACCGAGGGAGGGCCTACGGGAACACAGATACGCAGTATTTT. It translates to CASSQDRGRAYGNTDTQYF. This chain links TRBV3-1 with TRBJ2-3; 7 bases agree with TRBD2. Germline V lookup: CDR1 LGHDT, CDR2 YNNKEL (reference sequence). The CDR3 sequence is 19 residues long. Trimming took 0 bases from V and 2 from J; bases not matched to a gene: 14.

The rearrangement joins TRBV29-1 to TRBJ2-7; D is unclear. With 4 bases removed from V and 3 bases from J, the gap between germline ends came to 10 bases. Germline V CDR1 and CDR2: SQVTM, ANQGSEA. The CDR3 has 12 residues. The CDR3 DNA is TGCAGCGTTGTTGCGCCCCACTACGAGCAGTACTTC. It is translated as CSVVAPHYEQYF.

The chain links TRBV30 to TRBJ1-4; no firm D call. Looked up from germline, CDR1 is GTSNPN and CDR2 is SVGIG (reference sequence). The CDR3 is made up of 12 amino acids. The DNA for the CDR3 is TGTGCTGTGGTCCCGGACGGTGAAAAACTGTTTTTT. It specifies CAVVPDGEKLFF.

This clonotype was recorded at least ten times. J is TRBJ2-1 and V is TRBV20-1; 10 bases line up with TRBD2. The CDR3 extends over 17 amino acids. Germline assignment: CDR1 DFQATT and CDR2 SNEGSKA (reference sequence). V gave up 0 bases and J gave up 3 bases; unmatched junction bases: 8. This CDR3 reads CSARDAASGSIYNEQFF. The DNA for the CDR3 is TGCAGTGCTAGAGATGCGGCTAGCGGGAGTATCTACAATGAGCAGTTCTTC.

This clonotype was observed a handful of times. This chain connects TRBV12-3 or TRBV12-4 to TRBJ2-3, with TRBD2 matching over 9 bases. This CDR3 spans 15 amino acids. The V segment lost 3 bases and the J segment 0 bases; nucleotides outside the gene matches: 1. DNA of the CDR3: TGTGCCAGCAGTTTTACTAGCGGGAGCACAGATACGCAGTATTTT. It translates to CASSFTSGSTDTQYF.

This clonotype turned up a few times. The V and J genes are TRBV7-3 and TRBJ1-1, with D perhaps matching TRBD1 (5 bases). V was clipped by 5 bases and J by 3 bases, with 16 bases between them. Germline V gene sequence: CDR1 SGHTA, CDR2 FQGTGA. The CDR3 length is 15 residues. CDR3: CASSPRGRLDTEAFF. The CDR3 bases are TGTGCCAGCAGCCCACGGGGCAGGTTGGACACTGAAGCTTTCTTT.

The J gene is TRBJ1-5, the V gene TRBV7-2, with D unclear. Germline CDR1 and CDR2: SGHTA and FQGNSA. The CDR3 totals 14 residues. V dropped 2 bases and J dropped 3 bases, with 8 bases sitting between them. In DNA, the CDR3 is TGTGCCAGCAGCTTACGACGGAACAATCAGCCCCAGCATTTT. Its translation: CASSLRRNNQPQHF.

This clonotype was detected many times. The chain carries TRBV2 and TRBJ2-1, with D perhaps TRBD1 or TRBD2 (5 bases each). V was trimmed by 5 bases and J by 4 bases, leaving 27 bases between them. The germline gives CDR1 SNHLY, CDR2 FYNNEI. The CDR3 length is 19 residues. The CDR3 spells CASSTGIKGFGRVYNEQFF. The CDR3 coding sequence is TGTGCCAGCAGTACCGGGATAAAGGGGTTTGGGCGGGTTTACAATGAGCAGTTCTTC. Filled out from reference TRBV2 and TRBJ2-1, the complete variable domain reads EPEVTQTPSHQVTQMGQEVILRCVPISNHLYFYWYRQILGQKVEFLVSFYNNEISEKSEIFDDQFSVERPDGSNFTLKIRSTKLEDSAMYFCASSTGIKGFGRVYNEQFFGPGTRLTVL.

The gene calls are TRBV29-1 and TRBJ2-1; 12 nucleotides match TRBD2. CDR3 length equals 16 residues. V lost 6 bases to trimming and J lost 0 bases; unmatched junction nucleotides: 6. CDR1 and CDR2 (germline): SQVTM, ANQGSEA. CDR3 DNA sequence: TGCAGCGTAGGACTAGCGGGAAAACTCTCCTACAATGAGCAGTTCTTC. This encodes CSVGLAGKLSYNEQFF.

The gene calls are TRBV27 and TRBJ2-7; no clear D. The CDR3 has 14 residues. Germline-derived CDR1 and CDR2 are MNHEY and SMNVEV (reference sequence). V was cut by 6 bases and J by 6 bases, with 18 bases left in between. DNA for the CDR3: TGTGCCAGCAGCCCCCTATTCCCTCAAAGCGAGCAGTACTTC. Translation: CASSPLFPQSEQYF.

The chain employs TRBV9 and TRBJ2-5, with a possible D match to TRBD1 (6 bases). The CDR3 loop spans 14 amino acids. Germline values: CDR1 SGDLS, CDR2 YYNGEE. The V gene lost 3 bases and the J gene lost 0 bases, with 9 bases spanning the gap. CDR3 DNA sequence: TGTGCCAGCAGCGCCCGGACAGACCAAGAGACCCAGTACTTC. It yields the protein CASSARTDQETQYF.

This clonotype was seen at least ten times. This chain links TRBV11-3 with TRBJ2-7, with 9 bases identical to TRBD1. Trimming took 4 bases from V and 3 from J; bases not matched to a gene: 7. Germline V gene data show CDR1 as SGHNT and CDR2 as YENEEA. The CDR3 runs 15 residues. The CDR3 loop is CASSYGTGPRYEQYF. In nucleotides, the CDR3 is TGTGCCAGCAGCTACGGGACAGGGCCCCGCTACGAGCAGTACTTC. The complete variable domain, with remaining parts taken from reference TRBV11-3 and TRBJ2-7, reads EAGVVQSPRYKIIEKKQPVAFWCNPISGHNTLYWYLQNLGQGPELLIRYENEEAVDDSQLPKDRFSAERLKGVDSTLKIQPAELGDSAVYLCASSYGTGPRYEQYFGPGTRLTVT.

The V and J genes are TRBV7-9 and TRBJ2-1; either TRBD1 or TRBD2 may supply D (5 bases each). This CDR3 spans 17 amino acids. V was cut by 1 base and J by 9 bases, with 22 bases left in between. Germline V CDR1 and CDR2: SEHNR, FQNEAQ (reference sequence). CDR3 DNA: TGTGCCAGCAGCTTAGACAGGACTCTAGTGGCCTCCGGTGAGCAGTTCTTC. Protein product: CASSLDRTLVASGEQFF.

This clonotype was seen a few times. The chain links TRBV7-9 to TRBJ1-4; the D gene is possibly TRBD1 (5 bases). Germline V CDR1 and CDR2: SEHNR, FQNEAQ (reference sequence). CDR3 length: 15 amino acids. Trimming took off 5 bases at V and 3 bases at J, with 13 bases between the two ends. The CDR3 reads CASSKWDGPNEKLFF. In nucleotides, the CDR3 is TGTGCCAGCAGCAAATGGGACGGGCCTAATGAAAAACTGTTTTTT.

The chain carries TRBV15 and TRBJ2-3; D possibly uses TRBD1 or TRBD2 (5 bases each). The CDR3 has 15 amino acids. Deletions cut 5 bases from V and 2 bases from J, with 14 bases between. Germline assignment: CDR1 LNHNV and CDR2 YYDKDF (reference sequence). The CDR3 is CATSERDLATDTQYF. The CDR3 DNA sequence: TGTGCCACCAGCGAGAGGGACCTAGCCACAGATACGCAGTATTTT.